This paragraph reports one T cell receptor beta chain. cDNA synthesis used the whole RNA isolate, giving expressed TCRB sequences. Using immunoSEQ multiplex PCR, the repertoire was profiled, and TCRdb retains in-frame clones only, with some absent. The profile shows some 220,000 clones, roughly a tenth of them singletons. The data stem from a study of beta chain features in type 1 diabetes. The CDR3 is 17 amino acids. Per germline, CDR1 SGHAT and CDR2 FQNNGV. Trimming stripped 10 bases from V and 3 bases from J, with 25 bases between. The clonotype originates from a man between 18 and 29 years old in good health. The chain joins TRBV11-2 to TRBJ2-1; D is perhaps TRBD1 or TRBD2 (5 bases each). The sequenced sample consisted of central memory CD4+ T cells from blood. The CDR3 nucleotides read TGTGCCAATAGCAACGGGACCTTACCCGGAGACTACAATGAGCAGTTCTTC. Translation gives CANSNGTLPGDYNEQFF.